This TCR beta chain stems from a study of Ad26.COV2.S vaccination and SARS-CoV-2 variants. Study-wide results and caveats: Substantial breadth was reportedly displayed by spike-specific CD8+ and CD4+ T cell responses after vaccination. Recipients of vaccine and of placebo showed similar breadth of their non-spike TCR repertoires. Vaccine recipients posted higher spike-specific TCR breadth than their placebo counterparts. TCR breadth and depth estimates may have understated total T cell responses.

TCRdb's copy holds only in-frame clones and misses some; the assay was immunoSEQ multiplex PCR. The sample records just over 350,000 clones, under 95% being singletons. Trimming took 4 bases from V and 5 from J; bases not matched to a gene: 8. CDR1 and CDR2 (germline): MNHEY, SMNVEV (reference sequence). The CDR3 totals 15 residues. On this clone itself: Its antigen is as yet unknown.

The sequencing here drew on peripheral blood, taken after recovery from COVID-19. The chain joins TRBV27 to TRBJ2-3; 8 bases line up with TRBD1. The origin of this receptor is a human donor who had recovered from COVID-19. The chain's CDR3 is CASSSQGQAGDTQYF. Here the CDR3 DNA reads TGTGCCAGCAGTTCACAGGGACAGGCGGGAGATACGCAGTATTTT.